This TCR beta chain was recorded in a study of CXCR3-negative and CXCR3-positive naive CD8 T cells. Notes on the study in general: Naive cells with CXCR3 showed TRB CDR3s that were more hydrophobic than those in CXCR3-negative naive cells.

Via 5' RACE with UMI labels, TRB cDNA libraries were prepared. From the 5' RACE reads, TCRdb lists one entry per CDR3 protein and no DNA. The sample totals more than 80,000 distinct CDR3 sequences. CDR1 is SGHAT and CDR2 is FQNNGV in the germline V gene. The CDR3 is made up of 14 amino acids. Comment on this clonotype: Its matching antigen is unknown.

Sequenced sample: naive CXCR3+ CD8+ T cells from blood. Subset in this sample: CD45RO-CCR7+CD27+CD95- naive CD8+ T cells expressing CXCR3 (TNR3+). V gene TRBV11-2 combines with J gene TRBJ2-3. The clonotype originates from a human donor in good health. Some clones in this sample may be carry-over from other donors' samples. The CDR3 loop reads CASSALATADTQYF.